This T cell receptor (beta chain) derives from a study of T cell repertoires in cytomegalovirus infection. Study information: Public TCR beta signatures indicated both CMV infection and matching HLA type.

Unmatched junction bases numbered 8, after V lost 0 bases and J lost 4 bases. The CDR3 runs to 16 residues. Germline values: CDR1 SGHRS, CDR2 YFSETQ. This clonotype showed up just a few times. No antigen is known for it. Regarding the study as a whole: People with CMV and the relevant HLA were identified by cumulative public TCR beta family frequency. CMV-specific TCR beta clonotypes restricted by HLA-C dominated the ex vivo response.

A single record per CDR3 protein comes from TCRdb applying MiXCR to the reads. Of more than 250,000 distinct CDR3 sequences detected, roughly an eighth appear once; the ten largest clones hold 8.5% to 9%. This clonotype originated in a human donor in good health (CMV status not recorded). Some clones in this sample may be carry-over from other donors' samples. The chain links TRBV5-1 to TRBJ1-1, with 8 bases fitting TRBD1. Sample: PBMCs. CDR3 in amino acids: CASSLEGRGPGTEAFF. The CDR3 DNA follows: TGCGCCAGCAGCTTGGAGGGCAGGGGGCCAGGCACTGAAGCTTTCTTT.